A single sample gave rise to the 24 T cell receptor beta chains below, sequenced in a study of OX40 agonist ivuxolimab in advanced cancers. The receptor library was made with the immunoSEQ multiplex PCR assay. The source is immuneACCESS, and TCRdb retained only in-frame sequences with V and J called. Part of the clones is not carried over; for the studies checked, unresolved V genes explain less than half of this, and the remainder is unexplained. This sample gives fewer than 65,000 clones in total; roughly 93% of them show up just once. The top ten constitute approximately 19% of the sample. This sample comprised CD4+ or CD8+ T cells sorted from blood, obtained in a trial of the OX40 agonist ivuxolimab. The receptor set was obtained from an adult with an advanced solid tumor such as melanoma, head and neck, liver or kidney cancer.

The CDR3 is CASSLLAGYNEQFF. CDR3 DNA: TGTGCCAGCAGTCTTCTAGCGGGGTACAATGAGCAGTTCTTC. This chain joins TRBV27 and TRBJ2-1, with 9 bases that match TRBD2. CDR1 and CDR2 from the germline V gene are MNHEY and SMNVEV (reference sequence). The CDR3 runs 14 residues. Unmatched junction bases numbered 3, after V lost 5 bases and J lost 4 bases.

This sequence joins TRBV7-9 and TRBJ2-1, with D uncertain. Deletions cut 3 bases from V and 8 bases from J, with 17 bases between. CDR1 is SEHNR and CDR2 is FQNEAQ in the germline V gene (reference sequence). CDR3 length: 15 residues. The chain's CDR3 is CASSLPGGMSDEQFF. The CDR3 DNA is TGTGCCAGCAGCTTGCCGGGTGGGATGTCGGATGAGCAGTTCTTC. Full variable domain (rest looked up from reference TRBV7-9 and TRBJ2-1): DTGVSQNPRHKITKRGQNVTFRCDPISEHNRLYWYRQTLGQGPEFLTYFQNEAQLEKSRLLSDRFSAERPKGSFSTLEIQRTEQGDSAMYLCASSLPGGMSDEQFFGPGTRLTVL.

This chain connects TRBV11-2 to TRBJ2-7; D remains unclear. Germline loops: CDR1 SGHAT, CDR2 FQNNGV. V gave up 2 bases and J gave up 4 bases, with 6 bases separating them. CDR3 size: 12 residues. CDR3 amino acids: CASSLFYYEQYF. CDR3 in DNA: TGTGCCAGCAGCTTATTCTATTACGAGCAGTACTTC.

This chain uses TRBV5-1 with TRBJ1-4; the D gene is possibly TRBD1 (5 bases). Germline values: CDR1 SGHRS, CDR2 YFSETQ. V lost 4 bases, J lost 3 bases, and 13 bases lay in between. The CDR3 loop spans 15 amino acids. The CDR3 spells CASSRDGGANEKLFF. The CDR3 nucleotides read TGCGCCAGCAGCCGGGACGGCGGGGCTAATGAAAAACTGTTTTTT.

The CDR3 DNA sequence: TGTGCCAGTAGTATTCAGTTCGGGCCGGGGGGCACTGAAGCTTTCTTT. Amino acid sequence: CASSIQFGPGGTEAFF. The chain combines TRBV19 with TRBJ1-1, with D possibly being TRBD1 (5 bases). Germline CDR1 reads LNHDA; CDR2 reads SQIVND (reference sequence). The CDR3 totals 16 residues. Trimming stripped 3 bases from V and 4 bases from J, with 18 bases between.

The V call is TRBV11-2, the J call TRBJ1-1; the D is unclear. The CDR3 is 14 amino acids. V was pared by 1 base and J by 7 bases, with 13 bases between. CDR1 SGHAT and CDR2 FQNNGV come from the germline V gene. CDR3 residues: CASSLVRGRGEAFF. CDR3 DNA sequence: TGTGCCAGCAGCTTAGTACGGGGAAGAGGTGAAGCTTTCTTT.

The J gene is TRBJ2-5, the V gene TRBV10-3; D possibly uses TRBD1 or TRBD2 (5 bases each). The tail of the sequence fits TRBJ2-7 better, so the J call may be wrong. Per the germline V gene, CDR1 is ENHRY and CDR2 is SYGVKD. This CDR3 has 14 residues. CDR3 coding DNA: TGTGCCATCAGTGAGCCGACAGAGGGCTACGAGCAGTACTTC. Translating it yields CAISEPTEGYEQYF.

The CDR3 region has the DNA TGTGCCAGTAGAGGAGGGCGGGAGGCTTACTACAATGAGCAGTTCTTC. Its translation is CASRGGREAYYNEQFF. This chain uses TRBV19 with TRBJ2-1, with 8 nucleotides matching TRBD2. Per the germline V gene, CDR1 is LNHDA and CDR2 is SQIVND (reference sequence). The CDR3 is 16 residues long. The junction had 10 bases not matched to a gene; V was cut back by 6 bases and J by 3 bases.

This rearrangement joins TRBV4-2 to TRBJ2-2; 13 bases align to TRBD2. CDR3 length: 16 amino acids. V lost 4 bases, J lost 6 bases, and 5 bases stayed unmatched. The germline CDR1 and CDR2 sequences are LGHNA and YNFKEQ. CDR3 loop: CASSPAGLAGSGELFF. The CDR3 nucleotides read TGTGCCAGCAGCCCAGCGGGACTAGCGGGATCCGGGGAGCTGTTTTTT.

This rearrangement joins TRBV5-1 to TRBJ2-7; 11 bases fit TRBD1. The length of the CDR3 is 19 residues. V trimming: 4 bases; J trimming: 6 bases; junction bases outside the gene matches: 21. Germline V lookup: CDR1 SGHRS, CDR2 YFSETQ. CDR3 in amino acids: CASSQLGGDRGYLRGEQYF. The CDR3 coding sequence is TGCGCCAGCAGCCAGCTGGGCGGGGACAGGGGGTACCTGAGGGGCGAGCAGTACTTC.

The chain is built from TRBV10-1 and TRBJ2-5; tentatively, D is TRBD1 (6 bases). This CDR3 has 14 residues. Trimming shortened V by 7 bases and J by 2 bases, and 14 bases separated the two germline ends. Germline loops: CDR1 WNHNN, CDR2 SYGVQD (reference sequence). As DNA, the CDR3 is TGCGCCAGCAAGACAGGCCCGGGGCAAGAGACCCAGTACTTC. It specifies CASKTGPGQETQYF.

V usage is TRBV11-2 and J usage is TRBJ2-1; D unresolved. The CDR3 spans 12 residues. V shed 6 bases and J shed 7 bases, with 10 bases lying between them. The V gene's germline CDR1 is SGHAT and CDR2 FQNNGV. CDR3: CASSLLNNEQFF. CDR3 DNA: TGTGCCAGCAGTCTCTTAAATAATGAGCAGTTCTTC.

V usage is TRBV6-5 and J usage is TRBJ2-7; D gene ambiguous. CDR1 is MNHEY, CDR2 SVGAGI, per germline. V dropped 0 bases and J dropped 0 bases, with 6 bases sitting between them. This CDR3 has 14 amino acids. The DNA for the CDR3 is TGTGCCAGCAGTTACTCAGGGCCCTCCTACGAGCAGTACTTC. Translating it yields CASSYSGPSYEQYF.

The chain is built from TRBV6-5 and TRBJ2-3; a possible D gene is TRBD1 (5 bases). V shed 2 bases and J shed 4 bases, with 13 bases lying between them. This CDR3 comprises 15 residues. Germline V gene sequence: CDR1 MNHEY, CDR2 SVGAGI. The CDR3 region has the DNA TGTGCCAGCAGTTACGGGGCCGATCTATCAGATACGCAGTATTTT. Its translation is CASSYGADLSDTQYF.

The chain couples TRBV7-9 to TRBJ2-7, with D perhaps TRBD1 or TRBD2 (5 bases each). CDR1 and CDR2 from the germline V gene are SEHNR and FQNEAQ (reference sequence). Between the trimmed V and J ends, which lost 4 bases and 6 bases, there was a span of 16 bases. This CDR3 contains 14 residues. Written as DNA, the CDR3 is TGTGCCAGCAGCTCTTCGGGGCGAGAGGTCGAGCAGTACTTC. Translated: CASSSSGREVEQYF.

The rearrangement joins TRBV7-6 to TRBJ1-1, with D possibly TRBD1 on 6 matching bases. V lost 3 bases, J lost 3 bases, and 8 bases lay in between. Germline V lookup: CDR1 SGHVS, CDR2 FNYEAQ. The CDR3 extends over 13 amino acids. The CDR3 region is CASSLRGHTEAFF. DNA for the CDR3: TGTGCCAGCAGCTTGCGGGGGCACACTGAAGCTTTCTTT.

This rearrangement joins TRBV5-1 to TRBJ2-7; D not certain. The CDR3 sequence is 12 residues long. Germline CDR1 is SGHRS and CDR2 is YFSETQ. V lost 5 bases and J 6 bases, leaving 12 bases between the germline ends. The CDR3 nucleotides read TGCGCCAGCAGGTCCTTTACGGGCGAGCAGTACTTC. This translates into CASRSFTGEQYF.

This clone has just one count. J is TRBJ2-2 and V is TRBV29-1; TRBD1 might be the D (6 bases). The CDR3 has 16 residues. The V and J ends lost 7 bases and 0 bases respectively, with 18 bases between them. Germline-derived CDR1 and CDR2 are SQVTM and ANQGSEA. This CDR3 reads CSALLPDSTNTGELFF. The CDR3 DNA reads TGCAGCGCCCTCCTCCCGGACAGTACGAACACCGGGGAGCTGTTTTTT.

This chain joins TRBV7-9 and TRBJ2-7, with TRBD1 identical over 8 bases. Trimming took 3 bases from V and 2 from J; bases not matched to a gene: 9. The germline gives CDR1 SEHNR, CDR2 FQNEAQ (reference sequence). The CDR3 is 16 residues long. Written as DNA, the CDR3 is TGTGCCAGCAGCTTGGGGGCACAGGGGGTTCCCTACGAGCAGTACTTC. It codes for CASSLGAQGVPYEQYF.

This chain links TRBV11-3 with TRBJ2-7; D remains unclear. Germline V gene sequence: CDR1 SGHNT, CDR2 YENEEA. Trimming took 3 bases from V and 3 from J, leaving 3 bases between them. The CDR3 is 11 amino acids. CDR3 residues: CASSFYYEQYF. CDR3 in DNA: TGTGCCAGCAGCTTCTACTACGAGCAGTACTTC.

The chain couples TRBV7-9 to TRBJ2-7; maybe TRBD2 (6 bases). V gave up 7 bases and J gave up 8 bases, with 21 bases separating them. The CDR3 has 14 amino acids. The germline V gene encodes CDR1 SEHNR and CDR2 FQNEAQ (reference sequence). The CDR3 reads CASTVGTLLGQQYF. As DNA, the CDR3 is TGTGCCAGCACCGTGGGGACTCTTCTCGGCCAGCAGTACTTC.

The chain recombines TRBV11-1 with TRBJ1-1; D is unclear. This CDR3 is built from 15 residues. Trimming took 2 bases from V and 0 from J, leaving 10 bases between them. Germline CDR1 SGHAT, CDR2 FQDESV (reference sequence). The CDR3 coding sequence is TGTGCCAGCAGCTTATTAAAAAGAGTGAACACTGAAGCTTTCTTT. Its protein is CASSLLKRVNTEAFF.

This rearrangement joins TRBV9 to TRBJ2-3; no reliable D call. The CDR3 runs to 15 residues. Between the trimmed V and J ends, which lost 7 bases and 2 bases, there was a span of 17 bases. Germline V gene sequence: CDR1 SGDLS, CDR2 YYNGEE. CDR3: CASSSVAGYTDTQYF. Here the CDR3 DNA reads TGTGCCAGCTCCAGTGTGGCCGGATACACAGATACGCAGTATTTT. The full variable domain, with the rest looked up from reference TRBV9 and TRBJ2-3, is DSGVTQTPKHLITATGQRVTLRCSPRSGDLSVYWYQQSLDQGLQFLIQYYNGEERAKGNILERFSAQQFPDLHSELNLSSLELGDSALYFCASSSVAGYTDTQYFGPGTRLTVL.

The chain links TRBV23-1 to TRBJ1-1; possibly TRBD1 for D (5 bases). TRBV23-1 falls under the ORF class, with uncertain function. This CDR3 is 11 amino acids long. V dropped 4 bases and J dropped 7 bases, with 7 bases sitting between them. The CDR3 region is CASSRQSEAFF. CDR3 sequence (DNA): TGCGCCAGCAGTCGACAGAGTGAAGCTTTCTTT.